The 3 T cell receptor beta chains listed next were all sequenced from one sample in a study of T-cell reconstitution after alpha-beta-depleted transplantation in children. The TCRbeta library was prepared with unique molecular identifiers. TCRdb fed the PCR reads into MiXCR, producing one record per CDR3 protein. The repertoire has about 870,000 distinct CDR3 sequences, approximately 15% of them found once; the top ten carry around 5%. This material consisted of PBMCs, mostly from graft donor cells, taken 360 days after TCRalphabeta/CD19-depleted stem cell transplant. These receptors were collected from a male patient under 18 who had a stem cell transplant for acute lymphoblastic leukemia, so the T cells may come from the graft donor.

This clonotype was recorded many times. The chain uses TRBV5-5 and TRBJ2-1, with D hard to call. The CDR3 runs to 14 residues. Trimming removed 2 bases from V and 3 bases from J, with 9 bases in between. Germline V gene data show CDR1 as SGHKS and CDR2 as YYEKEE (reference sequence). CDR3: CASSFGQVYNEQFF. The CDR3 DNA sequence: TGTGCCAGCAGCTTTGGTCAGGTCTACAATGAGCAGTTCTTC.

In DNA, the CDR3 is TGCAGCGTTGAGGGACCATTAGCTGGGCCTTACAATGAGCAGTTCTTC. Its protein product is CSVEGPLAGPYNEQFF. The J gene is TRBJ2-1, the V gene TRBV29-1; the D gene could be TRBD1 or TRBD2 (5 bases each). CDR1 and CDR2 (germline): SQVTM, ANQGSEA. This CDR3 spans 16 amino acids. Trimming shortened V by 3 bases and J by 4 bases, and 19 bases separated the two germline ends.

To note about this clonotype: The junction departs from germline at one end; a sequencing error may be responsible. V and J are TRBV7-9 and TRBJ2-7; TRBD1 matches at 8 bases. This CDR3 spans 15 amino acids. Germline V gene data show CDR1 as SEHNR and CDR2 as FQNEAQ (reference sequence). Here the CDR3 reads CASSSLTTFRGQADF. Here the CDR3 DNA reads TGTGCCAGCAGCTCTCTTACGACGTTCCGGGGACAGGCGGACTTC.